Shown below are 13 T cell receptor beta chains from a single sample sequenced in a study of spatial heterogeneity in lung cancer. Whole-study findings and limits: Tumor mutation count correlated with how many alpha and beta TCRs expanded intratumorally.

TCRdb redid the calling of the 5' RACE reads with MiXCR, one entry per CDR3 protein. Here the sample spans 3,600 or so distinct CDR3 sequences, over 6% being singletons. No antigen has been assigned to these receptors. As for time point: sample taken at primary tumor resection. This specimen was lung tumor tissue, taken at surgery. Receptors originate from a male donor with early-stage non-small cell lung cancer.

By its share, this clonotype is medium-sized. For a library built for alpha chains, this beta chain is a stray read; little rests on its size. This rearrangement joins TRBV6-2 or TRBV6-3 to TRBJ2-7, with D possibly matching TRBD1 (5 bases). The germline V gene encodes CDR1 MNHEY and CDR2 SVGEGT. V lost 6 bases and J 3 bases, leaving 6 bases between the germline ends. This CDR3 comprises 11 residues. The DNA for the CDR3 is TGTGCCAGCAGACAGGACTACGAGCAGTACGTC. It translates to CASRQDYEQYV.

For this clonotype: This beta chain turned up in a library designed for alpha chains; as an off-target read, its abundance says little. V gene TRBV2 combines with J gene TRBJ1-6; TRBD1 is a possible D gene (6 bases). CDR1 is SNHLY, CDR2 FYNNEI, per germline. The CDR3 extends over 14 amino acids. The V and J ends lost 5 bases and 7 bases respectively, with 12 bases between them. CDR3 residues: CASSPRQANSPLHF. Here the CDR3 DNA reads TGTGCCAGCAGTCCTAGACAGGCGAATTCACCCCTCCACTTT.

Relative to its sample, this clonotype is medium-sized. The library was prepared for alpha chains; this beta chain is a stray read, so its frequency means little. The chain joins TRBV7-2 to TRBJ1-4; TRBD1 might be the D (6 bases). CDR1 SGHTA and CDR2 FQGNSA come from the germline V gene. This CDR3 is 15 amino acids long. The ends were cut back, 5 bases at V and 2 bases at J, with 12 bases in the middle. DNA of the CDR3: TGTGCCAGCAGCCTAACAGGGCCCACTAATGAAAAACTGTTTTTT. Residues: CASSLTGPTNEKLFF.

By share, this clonotype counts as medium-sized. This beta chain is off target for a library built for alpha chains, so its abundance means little. The rearrangement joins TRBV7-2 to TRBJ2-7, with 9 bases identical to TRBD1. The germline V gene has CDR1 SGHTA and CDR2 FQGNSA. V was clipped by 8 bases and J by 5 bases; unmatched bases: 13. This CDR3 has 15 residues. CDR3 region: CASSTARTGADEQYF. CDR3 DNA sequence: TGTGCCAGCTCTACTGCTCGGACAGGGGCGGACGAGCAGTACTTC. The full variable domain, completed using reference TRBV7-2 and TRBJ2-7, is GAGVSQSPSNKVTEKGKDVELRCDPISGHTALYWYRQSLGQGLEFLIYFQGNSAPDKSGLPSDRFSAERTGGSVSTLTIQRTQQEDSAVYLCASSTARTGADEQYFGPGTRLTVT.

By sample fraction, this clonotype is medium-sized. Because the library targeted alpha chains, this beta chain is an off-target read whose size means little. The gene calls are TRBV12-3 or TRBV12-4 and TRBJ2-3; 7 bases match TRBD1. Trimming removed 3 bases from V and 4 bases from J; junction bases left unmatched: 7. The length of the CDR3 is 15 residues. The CDR3 protein is CASSLTGMVADTQYF. The CDR3 DNA follows: TGTGCCAGCAGTTTGACAGGGATGGTGGCAGATACGCAGTATTTT.

This clonotype was seen ten or more times. This beta chain was picked up by a library intended for alpha chains and is off target, so its count carries little meaning. V is TRBV27 and J is TRBJ2-5, with D perhaps TRBD2 (6 bases). V was clipped by 2 bases and J by 2 bases, with 18 bases between them. Germline CDR1 reads MNHEY; CDR2 reads SMNVEV (reference sequence). CDR3 length: 17 residues. CDR3 loop: CASSLIPAGAGQETQYF. As DNA, the CDR3 is TGTGCCAGCAGTTTAATCCCAGCGGGTGCGGGACAAGAGACCCAGTACTTC.

Within the sample, this clonotype is medium-sized. For a library built for alpha chains, this beta chain is a stray read; little rests on its size. The chain is built from TRBV6-2 or TRBV6-3 and TRBJ2-1; D gene unclear. CDR1 and CDR2 from the germline V gene are MNHEY and SVGEGT. Trimming took off 2 bases at V and 6 bases at J, with 11 bases between the two ends. The CDR3 spans 14 residues. The CDR3 bases are TGTGCCAGCAGTTACGCTTCAAGTGTCAATGAGCAGTTCTTC. Its protein product is CASSYASSVNEQFF.

This clonotype was detected many times. This beta chain came through as a stray read in a library set up for alpha chains, and its size says little. The genes are TRBV13 and TRBJ1-5; 10 bases line up with TRBD1. The CDR3 is made up of 18 amino acids. Germline V lookup: CDR1 PRHDT, CDR2 FYEKMQ (reference sequence). With 2 bases clipped from V and 3 bases from J, the junction kept 10 bases outside the gene matches. CDR3 protein: CASSLRTGGSVDNQPQHF. As DNA, the CDR3 is TGTGCCAGCAGCTTAAGGACAGGGGGAAGCGTCGACAATCAGCCCCAGCATTTT. Full variable domain (missing parts from reference TRBV13 and TRBJ1-5): AAGVIQSPRHLIKEKRETATLKCYPIPRHDTVYWYQQGPGQDPQFLISFYEKMQSDKGSIPDRFSAQQFSDYHSELNMSSLELGDSALYFCASSLRTGGSVDNQPQHFGDGTRLSIL.

This clonotype is large within its sample. A library made for alpha chains picked up this beta chain off target, so its size means little. This chain uses TRBV7-9 with TRBJ2-1; 9 nucleotides match TRBD1. This CDR3 is 19 amino acids long. Germline-derived CDR1 and CDR2 are SEHNR and FQNEAQ (reference sequence). V dropped 4 bases and J dropped 0; count of bases not matched to a gene: 13. The CDR3 loop is CASSSGTGKGIGSYNEQFF. The CDR3 nucleotides read TGTGCCAGCAGCTCCGGGACAGGGAAGGGAATTGGCTCCTACAATGAGCAGTTCTTC.

This clonotype was observed many times. Found in a library prepared for alpha chains, this beta chain is an off-target read, and its abundance has little meaning. The chain couples TRBV20-1 to TRBJ1-5; TRBD1 aligns across 12 bases. J gave up 0 bases and V 6 bases, and 6 bases lay outside the gene matches. CDR3 length: 16 residues. Germline V gives CDR1 DFQATT, CDR2 SNEGSKA (reference sequence). The CDR3 bases are TGCAGTGCCCGGGACAGGGGGCGCGTTAGCAATCAGCCCCAGCATTTT. It translates to CSARDRGRVSNQPQHF.

This clonotype appeared many times. This beta chain is a stray read from a library made for alpha chains; its abundance is not meaningful. The chain employs TRBV6-5 and TRBJ2-2; D is perhaps TRBD1 or TRBD2 (5 bases each). The CDR3 covers 15 residues. Germline CDR1 reads MNHEY; CDR2 reads SVGAGI. Deletions cut 6 bases from V and 9 bases from J, with 20 bases between. For the CDR3, the DNA is TGTGCCAGCAGACCCGGGACCACGGGTGGGTGGGAGCTGTTTTTT. Translated, it gives CASRPGTTGGWELFF.

This clonotype is termed medium-sized. Little can be read into the size of this beta chain, an off-target read in a library designed for alpha chains. The J gene is TRBJ1-5, the V gene TRBV20-1; 11 nucleotides align to TRBD1. The junction had 2 bases not matched to a gene; V was cut back by 1 base and J by 6 bases. The germline CDR1 and CDR2 sequences are DFQATT and SNEGSKA (reference sequence). This CDR3 region has 14 residues. CDR3 sequence reads: CSARAGQGVQPQHF. DNA of the CDR3: TGCAGTGCTAGAGCGGGACAGGGGGTTCAGCCCCAGCATTTT.

In its sample, this clonotype ranks as medium-sized. This beta chain is a stray read from a library made for alpha chains; its abundance is not meaningful. V usage is TRBV6-1 and J usage is TRBJ2-5; maybe TRBD2 (5 bases). Germline V CDR1 and CDR2: MNHNS, SASEGT. The CDR3 length is 14 residues. V was trimmed by 2 bases and J by 7 bases, leaving 14 bases between them. Written as DNA, the CDR3 is TGTGCCAGCAGTGAAACACCTCTACGGGGGACCCAGTACTTC. Translating gives CASSETPLRGTQYF.